The 31 T cell receptor beta chains listed next were all sequenced from one sample in a study of blood T cell repertoires in COVID-19. Generated by immunoSEQ multiplex PCR, the TCRdb table keeps only in-frame clones and is missing some. The sample contains roughly 250,000 clones, around 81% of which appear only once. Sequenced: peripheral blood. The receptor source for this set is a woman in her sixties or seventies with active or convalescent COVID-19.

Comment on this clone: At the DNA level, this CDR3 is encoded by other sequences in the same sample as well. The CDR3 nucleotides are TGTGCCATCAGTGAGTCGCAGGGCGGAGAGACCCAGTACTTC. Residues: CAISESQGGETQYF. The J gene is TRBJ2-5, the V gene TRBV10-3; D may be TRBD1 (5 bases). Trimming cost V 0 bases and J 4 bases, with 9 bases left between them. Germline V gene sequence: CDR1 ENHRY, CDR2 SYGVKD. The length of the CDR3 is 14 residues.

The chain carries TRBV3-1 (or the pseudogene TRBV3-2) and TRBJ2-2; 12 nucleotides line up with TRBD2. The CDR3 loop spans 17 amino acids. The V gene end was trimmed by 5 bases and the J gene end by 3 bases; junction bases not matched to a gene: 7. Germline lookup yields CDR1 LGHDT and CDR2 YNNKEL (reference sequence). The chain's CDR3 is CASSSRTSGTYTGELFF. The CDR3 region has the DNA TGTGCCAGCAGCTCACGGACTAGCGGGACTTACACCGGGGAGCTGTTTTTT.

The rearrangement joins TRBV5-8 to TRBJ1-6; weak D call: TRBD1 (6 bases). The ends were cut back, 1 base at V and 7 bases at J, with 12 bases in the middle. The CDR3 is 15 amino acids. Per the germline V gene, CDR1 is SGHTS and CDR2 is YDEGEE. The CDR3 coding sequence is TGTGCCAGCAGCTTGTACAGGACAGAAAATTCACCCCTCCACTTT. Encoded protein: CASSLYRTENSPLHF.

The chain has TRBV2 and TRBJ2-7, with TRBD1 as a possible D gene (6 bases). There are 15 residues in the CDR3. Germline V gene data show CDR1 as SNHLY and CDR2 as FYNNEI. V shed 1 base and J shed 4 bases, with 14 bases lying between them. The CDR3 DNA sequence: TGTGCCAGCAGTGAAGGCAGGGGATACGTGTACGAGCAGTACGTC. Its translation is CASSEGRGYVYEQYV.

The chain employs TRBV29-1 and TRBJ2-1, with 13 positions matching TRBD2. The CDR3 is made up of 15 amino acids. Germline CDR1 is SQVTM and CDR2 is ANQGSEA. J was trimmed by 9 bases and V by 1 base; bases with no gene match: 6. The DNA of the CDR3 is TGCAGCGTTGAAGTCCGACTAGCGGGAGGAGGTGAGCAGTTCTTC. Translating it yields CSVEVRLAGGGEQFF.

This chain links TRBV2 with TRBJ1-6; 7 bases line up with TRBD1. V lost 4 bases, J lost 10 bases, and 4 bases stayed unmatched. Per the germline V gene, CDR1 is SNHLY and CDR2 is FYNNEI. CDR3 size: 13 residues. The CDR3 nucleotides are TGTGCCAGCAGTGGACAGGGTCAATCACCCCTCCACTTT. This gives the protein CASSGQGQSPLHF.

V usage is TRBV25-1 and J usage is TRBJ1-4; 8 nucleotides agree with TRBD1. The CDR3 sequence is 14 residues long. V shed 6 bases, J shed 6 bases, and the junction held 6 bases outside the gene matches. Germline values: CDR1 MGHDK, CDR2 SYGVNS. The DNA for the CDR3 is TGTGCCAGCAGGGGGACAGGAGAATATGAAAAACTGTTTTTT. It yields the protein CASRGTGEYEKLFF.

The chain combines TRBV5-1 with TRBJ2-1; TRBD2 matches at 11 bases. The CDR3 runs 17 residues. Per the germline V gene, CDR1 is SGHRS and CDR2 is YFSETQ. Germline trimming cut 0 bases from V and 5 bases from J; bases unmatched to any gene: 7. This CDR3 is CASSLEPGTSGNNEQFF. CDR3 bases: TGCGCCAGCAGCTTGGAACCCGGGACTAGCGGAAACAATGAGCAGTTCTTC.

This chain uses TRBV6-5 with TRBJ2-1; TRBD1 aligns across 9 bases. V shed 3 bases and J 8 bases; nucleotides not matched to a gene: 8. The CDR3 contains 15 residues. Looked up from germline, CDR1 is MNHEY and CDR2 is SVGAGI. The CDR3 reads CASSYVGQGSDEQFF. CDR3 in DNA: TGTGCCAGCAGTTATGTAGGACAGGGGTCCGATGAGCAGTTCTTC.

The chain has TRBV28 and TRBJ1-1, with TRBD1 matching over 9 bases. This CDR3 is built from 13 residues. Germline V gene data show CDR1 as MDHEN and CDR2 as SYDVKM. Trimming cost V 6 bases and J 11 bases; bases outside gene matches: 10. CDR3 in DNA: TGTGCCAGCAGCCTATACAGGGGGCCTCTTGCTTTCTTT. Its translation: CASSLYRGPLAFF.

V and J are TRBV11-3 and TRBJ2-1, with 10 positions matching TRBD1. The CDR3 is 15 residues long. J gave up 8 bases and V 0 bases, and 4 bases lay outside the gene matches. The germline CDR1 and CDR2 sequences are SGHNT and YENEEA. The chain's CDR3 is CASSLETGGWDEQFF. CDR3 in DNA: TGTGCCAGCAGCTTAGAGACAGGGGGCTGGGATGAGCAGTTCTTC.

The CDR3 DNA reads as TGTGCCAGCAGCCTCGGACAGAGGGGTTTGTACGAGCAGTACGTC. It specifies CASSLGQRGLYEQYV. The chain recombines TRBV5-5 with TRBJ2-7; TRBD1 might be the D (6 bases). Looked up from germline, CDR1 is SGHKS and CDR2 is YYEKEE (reference sequence). This CDR3 is 15 amino acids long. V was clipped by 4 bases and J by 4 bases, with 18 bases between them.

This rearrangement joins TRBV6-5 to TRBJ2-7, with TRBD1 matching over 7 bases. The V segment lost 6 bases and the J segment 6 bases; nucleotides outside the gene matches: 8. CDR3 size: 13 residues. The germline CDR1 and CDR2 sequences are MNHEY and SVGAGI. The CDR3 sequence is CASRRQGEVEQYV. In nucleotides, the CDR3 is TGTGCCAGCAGAAGACAGGGTGAGGTCGAGCAGTACGTC.

V and J are TRBV5-1 and TRBJ1-6, with D maybe TRBD1 (6 bases). The CDR3 loop spans 17 amino acids. CDR1 and CDR2 from the germline V gene are SGHRS and YFSETQ. V dropped 4 bases and J dropped 6 bases, with 20 bases sitting between them. CDR3 loop: CASSLEGGAPSNSPLHF. Here the CDR3 DNA reads TGCGCCAGCAGCCTGGAGGGGGGGGCGCCCAGTAATTCACCCCTCCACTTT.

The chain is built from TRBV11-1 and TRBJ1-1, with TRBD1 identical over 9 bases. The CDR3 is 15 residues long. Germline V gene data show CDR1 as SGHAT and CDR2 as FQDESV (reference sequence). V trimming: 3 bases; J trimming: 3 bases; junction bases outside the gene matches: 5. The CDR3: CASSFGTGRDTEAFF. CDR3 bases: TGTGCCAGCAGCTTTGGGACAGGGCGGGACACTGAAGCTTTCTTT.

The chain is built from TRBV6-5 and TRBJ2-5; D may be TRBD1 (6 bases). The V and J ends lost 2 bases and 3 bases respectively, with 13 bases between them. CDR1 is MNHEY, CDR2 SVGAGI, per germline. There are 15 residues in the CDR3. The CDR3 nucleotides are TGTGCCAGCAGTTACGGGGGCAGGCAAGAAGAGACCCAGTACTTC. Translated, it gives CASSYGGRQEETQYF.

The genes are TRBV7-9 and TRBJ2-3, with D tentatively TRBD1 (5 bases). The V gene lost 4 bases and the J gene lost 6 bases, with 11 bases spanning the gap. This CDR3 has 13 amino acids. Germline V gene sequence: CDR1 SEHNR, CDR2 FQNEAQ (reference sequence). The CDR3 protein is CASSSGLSDTQYF. The CDR3 DNA reads TGTGCCAGCAGCTCAGGGTTATCGGATACGCAGTATTTT.

This rearrangement joins TRBV12-3 or TRBV12-4 to TRBJ2-7; D gene unclear. The CDR3 is 12 amino acids. The V gene lost 5 bases and the J gene lost 3 bases, with 8 bases spanning the gap. The CDR3, as DNA: TGTGCCAGCAGTGGAGCCTACTACGAGCAGTACTTC. As protein: CASSGAYYEQYF.

V usage is TRBV10-2 and J usage is TRBJ1-3; 11 bases agree with TRBD1. The CDR3 is 14 amino acids. Unmatched junction bases numbered 5, after V lost 6 bases and J lost 7 bases. The germline V gene has CDR1 WSHSY and CDR2 SAAADI. The CDR3 sequence: CASSEGDRGNTIYF. For the CDR3, the DNA is TGCGCCAGCAGCGAGGGGGACAGGGGGAACACCATATATTTT.

V gene TRBV10-1 combines with J gene TRBJ2-1, with D maybe TRBD1 (6 bases). Trimming removed 6 bases from V and 4 bases from J, with 7 bases in between. There are 12 residues in the CDR3. Germline assignment: CDR1 WNHNN and CDR2 SYGVQD (reference sequence). The CDR3 nucleotides are TGCGCCAGCAGCCAGGGGTACAATGAGCAGTTCTTC. Amino acids: CASSQGYNEQFF.

This chain links TRBV2 with TRBJ2-7; the match to TRBD2 covers 7 bases. In germline, CDR1 is SNHLY, CDR2 FYNNEI. The CDR3 loop spans 14 amino acids. Losses at the gene ends were 5 bases for V and 0 bases for J; bases not matched to a gene: 4. The DNA for the CDR3 is TGTGCCAGCAGTCCGCCTAGCGGCTCCTACGAGCAGTACTTC. Encoded protein: CASSPPSGSYEQYF. Based on the CDR3 plus reference TRBV2 and TRBJ2-7, the full variable domain is EPEVTQTPSHQVTQMGQEVILRCVPISNHLYFYWYRQILGQKVEFLVSFYNNEISEKSEIFDDQFSVERPDGSNFTLKIRSTKLEDSAMYFCASSPPSGSYEQYFGPGTRLTVT.

The chain has TRBV19 and TRBJ2-1; 12 nucleotides agree with TRBD2. Trimming at V came to 5 bases and at J to 4 bases, leaving 6 bases not matched to a gene. Germline CDR1 reads LNHDA; CDR2 reads SQIVND (reference sequence). The CDR3 is 16 residues long. The CDR3 sequence is CASSPTSGGQYNEQFF. For the CDR3, the DNA is TGTGCCAGTAGTCCCACTAGCGGGGGGCAATACAATGAGCAGTTCTTC.

Concerning this clone itself: This CDR3 is also generated by other DNA sequences in the sample. V usage is TRBV9 and J usage is TRBJ2-1; 11 nucleotides line up with TRBD1. The J segment lost 7 bases and the V segment lost 0 bases, leaving 3 bases of the junction unmatched. Per germline, CDR1 SGDLS and CDR2 YYNGEE. The CDR3 covers 15 residues. CDR3 in DNA: TGTGCCAGCAGCGTAGGGACAGGGGGCTGGAATGAGCAGTTCTTC. It specifies CASSVGTGGWNEQFF.

In DNA form, the CDR3 reads TGTGCCAGCTCTCCTACCACAGGGGGGGAAAACATTCAGTACTTC. Translating it yields CASSPTTGGENIQYF. This chain joins TRBV18 and TRBJ2-4, with D possibly TRBD1 on 8 matching bases. Trimming left V 6 bases short and J 5 bases short, with 17 bases between. CDR3 length equals 15 residues. From germline, CDR1 is KGHSH and CDR2 LQKENI.

In this sample, this clone turned up a few times. The chain has TRBV24-1 and TRBJ1-5; no reliable D call. With 4 bases removed from V and 0 bases from J, the gap between germline ends came to 9 bases. The CDR3 length is 15 residues. Germline lookup yields CDR1 KGHDR and CDR2 SFDVKD. CDR3 region: CATSEEGDSNQPQHF. DNA for the CDR3: TGTGCCACCAGTGAGGAGGGCGATAGCAATCAGCCCCAGCATTTT.

The V and J genes are TRBV6-5 and TRBJ2-1; D might be TRBD1 (6 bases). This CDR3 spans 16 amino acids. The germline gives CDR1 MNHEY, CDR2 SVGAGI. V lost 2 bases to trimming and J lost 5 bases, with 16 bases between them. The chain's CDR3 is CASSYLTTGSNNEQFF. CDR3 nucleotides: TGTGCCAGCAGTTACCTCACGACAGGAAGCAACAATGAGCAGTTCTTC.

The rearrangement links TRBV19 to TRBJ1-4; D unresolved. Germline CDR1 and CDR2: LNHDA and SQIVND (reference sequence). Trimming stripped 6 bases from V and 6 bases from J, with 11 bases between. The length of the CDR3 is 13 residues. The CDR3 region has the DNA TGTGCCAGTAGCCCCATGGTAGATGAAAAACTGTTTTTT. Translation: CASSPMVDEKLFF.

The chain employs TRBV29-1 and TRBJ2-5; D is possibly TRBD1 (6 bases). Trimming left V 6 bases short and J 1 base short, with 15 bases between. Germline V CDR1 and CDR2: SQVTM, ANQGSEA. This CDR3 is 14 amino acids long. The CDR3 DNA reads TGCAGCGTAGGGACATCGACCTCCCAAGAGACCCAGTACTTC. Translating it yields CSVGTSTSQETQYF.

The chain employs TRBV2 and TRBJ1-2, with D possibly being TRBD1 (6 bases). The CDR3 extends over 18 amino acids. Germline-derived CDR1 and CDR2 are SNHLY and FYNNEI. Trimming cost V 7 bases and J 8 bases, with 32 bases left between them. In DNA form, the CDR3 reads TGTGCCAGCACTCCTCCACCACTCATACAGGGACGGTTTCGAGGCTACACCTTC. Its translation: CASTPPPLIQGRFRGYTF.

V is TRBV7-3 and J is TRBJ2-1; 11 nucleotides align to TRBD1. CDR1 is SGHTA, CDR2 FQGTGA, per germline. This CDR3 is built from 16 residues. V lost 3 bases to trimming and J lost 4 bases; unmatched junction nucleotides: 5. The CDR3 nucleotides are TGTGCCAGCAGCTTTCTCGGACAGGGGGCGTACAATGAGCAGTTCTTC. Residues: CASSFLGQGAYNEQFF.

This chain uses TRBV5-1 with TRBJ2-7; tentative D call: TRBD1 (5 bases). The V end was cut by 1 base, the J end by 2 bases, with 13 bases between. The CDR3 totals 15 residues. Germline values: CDR1 SGHRS, CDR2 YFSETQ. CDR3 loop: CASSLSPDTTYEQYV. Written as DNA, the CDR3 is TGCGCCAGCAGCTTGTCCCCGGACACAACCTACGAGCAGTACGTC.